The present TCR beta chain was sequenced within a study of somatic mutations in cytotoxic T cells in rheumatoid arthritis. Study-wide results and caveats: Slight underrepresentation of TRBV07 in rheumatoid arthritis patients was not adjusted for multiple comparisons.

The junction had 11 bases not matched to a gene; V was cut back by 1 base and J by 6 bases. Germline-derived CDR1 and CDR2 are SQVTM and ANQGSEA. There are 15 residues in the CDR3. A remark on this clone: Its matching antigen is unknown.

Study processing details: Rarely did patient CD8+ clones above 1% match published virus-specific TCRB sequences. Libraries were prepared by immunoSEQ multiplex PCR; TCRdb keeps only in-frame clonotypes and omits some of them. V and J calls plus clone size are reproduced from that table; the DNA served to infer D and trimming. The top ten hold roughly 27% of the sample, which has more than 11,000 clones, around 80% seen once. V is TRBV29-1 and J is TRBJ2-7; 8 positions match TRBD1. The source is an adult with rheumatoid arthritis. The sequencing sample was made of CD8+ T cells sorted from blood. Here the CDR3 reads CSVEGGTGPWGEQYF. Written as DNA, the CDR3 is TGCAGCGTTGAAGGGGGGACAGGCCCGTGGGGCGAGCAGTACTTC.